This passage covers 7 T cell receptor beta chains from one sample sequenced in a study of blood T cell repertoires in COVID-19. Method: immunoSEQ multiplex PCR; TCRdb's copy keeps in-frame clones and lacks some. The table includes 85,000 to 120,000 clones, approximately 78% detected once. The sequenced material came from peripheral blood. The receptors here all came from a man between 60 and 75 years old with active or convalescent COVID-19.

This chain links TRBV29-1 with TRBJ2-1; 8 bases match TRBD2. Germline CDR1 SQVTM, CDR2 ANQGSEA. V shed 3 bases and J 1 base; nucleotides not matched to a gene: 5. The CDR3 totals 15 residues. CDR3 amino acids: CSVDSREVSYNEQFF. The CDR3 DNA reads as TGCAGCGTTGACTCGCGGGAGGTGTCCTACAATGAGCAGTTCTTC.

This rearrangement joins TRBV7-2 to TRBJ2-2; 7 positions agree with TRBD1. Germline values: CDR1 SGHTA, CDR2 FQGNSA. J was trimmed by 0 bases and V by 0 bases; bases with no gene match: 10. CDR3 length: 19 residues. CDR3 DNA sequence: TGTGCCAGCAGCTTAGCGGCAGGTCACAGGGGCGCGAACACCGGGGAGCTGTTTTTT. Its translation is CASSLAAGHRGANTGELFF. The whole variable domain, filled in from reference TRBV7-2 and TRBJ2-2, reads GAGVSQSPSNKVTEKGKDVELRCDPISGHTALYWYRQSLGQGLEFLIYFQGNSAPDKSGLPSDRFSAERTGGSVSTLTIQRTQQEDSAVYLCASSLAAGHRGANTGELFFGEGSRLTVL.

This chain connects TRBV6-6 to TRBJ2-7; no reliable D call. V gave up 6 bases and J gave up 2 bases, with 17 bases separating them. CDR1 MNHNY and CDR2 SVGAGI come from the germline V gene (reference sequence). The CDR3 runs to 15 residues. The CDR3 DNA is TGTGCCAGCAGCCACATAGTCGGGTCTCCCTACGAGCAGTACGTC. Translating it yields CASSHIVGSPYEQYV.

This sequence joins TRBV7-2 and TRBJ2-2, with 8 bases aligning to TRBD1. The CDR3 is 15 residues long. Germline CDR1 SGHTA, CDR2 FQGNSA. V lost 5 bases and J lost 5; bases outside the gene matches: 7. CDR3 loop: CASSTRTGRTGELFF. CDR3 sequence (DNA): TGTGCCAGCAGCACTAGGACAGGGCGGACCGGGGAGCTGTTTTTT.

The V call is TRBV23-1, the J call TRBJ2-3; 8 bases are shared with TRBD2. TRBV23-1 belongs to the ORF category, with a function that is uncertain. The junction had 11 bases not matched to a gene; V was cut back by 3 bases and J by 0 bases. This CDR3 is 18 amino acids long. The CDR3 nucleotides are TGCGCCAGCAGTCATTCTCGACTAGCGAGAATAAGCACAGATACGCAGTATTTT. It encodes CASSHSRLARISTDTQYF.

The chain joins TRBV7-2 to TRBJ1-2; D is possibly TRBD1 (6 bases). Trimming took off 1 base at V and 8 bases at J, with 17 bases between the two ends. Germline loops: CDR1 SGHTA, CDR2 FQGNSA. The CDR3 has 15 residues. This CDR3 is CASSLGDTSPGGYTF. CDR3 DNA sequence: TGTGCCAGCAGCTTAGGGGACACCTCCCCGGGGGGCTACACCTTC.

This clone has more than one count but fewer than ten. This chain joins TRBV18 and TRBJ1-1; D is uncertain. This CDR3 is 14 amino acids long. V was cut by 3 bases and J by 6 bases, with 14 bases left in between. Germline CDR1 is KGHSH and CDR2 is LQKENI. The CDR3 DNA follows: TGTGCCAGCTCACCGTTGGCCCAACGGGCTGAAGCTTTCTTT. Amino acids: CASSPLAQRAEAFF.